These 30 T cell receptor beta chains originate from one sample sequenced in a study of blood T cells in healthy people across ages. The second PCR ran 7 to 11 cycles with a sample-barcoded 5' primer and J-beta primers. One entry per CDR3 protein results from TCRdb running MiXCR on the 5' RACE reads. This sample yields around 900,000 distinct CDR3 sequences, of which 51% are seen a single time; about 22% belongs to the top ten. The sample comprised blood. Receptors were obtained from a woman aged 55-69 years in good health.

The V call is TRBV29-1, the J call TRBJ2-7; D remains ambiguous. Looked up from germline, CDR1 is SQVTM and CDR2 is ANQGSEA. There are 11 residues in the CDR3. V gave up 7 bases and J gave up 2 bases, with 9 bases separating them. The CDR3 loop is CSASVAYEQYF. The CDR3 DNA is TGCAGCGCTTCCGTAGCCTACGAGCAGTACTTC.

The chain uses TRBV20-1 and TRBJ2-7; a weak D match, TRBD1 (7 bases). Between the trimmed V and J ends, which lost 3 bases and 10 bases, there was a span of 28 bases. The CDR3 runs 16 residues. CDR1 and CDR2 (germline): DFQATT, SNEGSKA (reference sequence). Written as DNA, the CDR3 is TGCAGTGCTAGCCTACCAGGGGGGCTGACCCAAGAGGCCCAGTACTTC. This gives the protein CSASLPGGLTQEAQYF.

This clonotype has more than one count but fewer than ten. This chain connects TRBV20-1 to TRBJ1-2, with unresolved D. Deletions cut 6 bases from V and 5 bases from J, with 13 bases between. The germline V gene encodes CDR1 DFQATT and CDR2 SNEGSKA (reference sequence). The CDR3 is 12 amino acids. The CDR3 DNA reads TGCAGTGCGGCAATGTCGGGGTATGGCTACACCTTC. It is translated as CSAAMSGYGYTF.

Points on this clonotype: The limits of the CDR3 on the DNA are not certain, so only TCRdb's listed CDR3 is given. The CDR3 reads CASSKGVAKGNTGELFF. The V and J genes are TRBV21-1 and TRBJ2-2. TRBV21-1 is noted as a pseudogene. The CDR3 has 17 residues if both end residues are counted.

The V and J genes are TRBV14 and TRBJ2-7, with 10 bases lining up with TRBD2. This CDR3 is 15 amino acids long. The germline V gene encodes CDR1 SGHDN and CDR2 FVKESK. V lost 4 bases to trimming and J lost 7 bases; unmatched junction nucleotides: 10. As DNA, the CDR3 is TGTGCCAGCAGCCGAGGAGCGGGAGGGAGGTGGGAGCAGTACTTC. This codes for CASSRGAGGRWEQYF.

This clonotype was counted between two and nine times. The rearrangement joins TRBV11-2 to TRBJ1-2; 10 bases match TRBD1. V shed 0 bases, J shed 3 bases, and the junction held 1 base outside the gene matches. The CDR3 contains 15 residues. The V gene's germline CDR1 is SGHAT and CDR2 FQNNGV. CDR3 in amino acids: CASSLDGTGDYGYTF. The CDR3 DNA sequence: TGTGCCAGCAGCTTAGACGGGACAGGGGACTATGGCTACACCTTC.

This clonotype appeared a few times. The CDR3 nucleotides read TGTGCCACCAGTGATTCCGGGAGCAATGAGCAGTTCTTC. Protein product: CATSDSGSNEQFF. This chain connects TRBV24-1 to TRBJ2-1; TRBD2 might be the D (6 bases). CDR3 size: 13 residues. CDR1 and CDR2 from the germline V gene are KGHDR and SFDVKD. Trimming cost V 2 bases and J 6 bases, with 7 bases left between them.

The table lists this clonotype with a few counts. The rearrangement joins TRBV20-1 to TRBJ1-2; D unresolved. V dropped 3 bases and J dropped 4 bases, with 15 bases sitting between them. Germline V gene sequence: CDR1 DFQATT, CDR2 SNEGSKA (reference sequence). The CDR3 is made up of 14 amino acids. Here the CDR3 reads CSASFTGSRYGYTF. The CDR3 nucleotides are TGCAGTGCTAGTTTCACCGGCTCCCGCTATGGCTACACCTTC.

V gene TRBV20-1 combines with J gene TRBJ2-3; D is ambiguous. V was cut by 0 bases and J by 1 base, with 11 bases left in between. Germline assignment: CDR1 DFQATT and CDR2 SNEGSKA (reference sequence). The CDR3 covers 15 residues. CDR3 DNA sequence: TGCAGTGCTAGAGATCTCTCAACCGGCACAGATACGCAGTATTTT. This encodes CSARDLSTGTDTQYF.

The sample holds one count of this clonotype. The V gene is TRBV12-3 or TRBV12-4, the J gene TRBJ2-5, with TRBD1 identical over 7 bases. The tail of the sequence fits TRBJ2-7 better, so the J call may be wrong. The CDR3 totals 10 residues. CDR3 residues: CASKGAEQYF. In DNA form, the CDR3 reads TGTGCCAGCAAGGGGGCCGAGCAGTACTTC.

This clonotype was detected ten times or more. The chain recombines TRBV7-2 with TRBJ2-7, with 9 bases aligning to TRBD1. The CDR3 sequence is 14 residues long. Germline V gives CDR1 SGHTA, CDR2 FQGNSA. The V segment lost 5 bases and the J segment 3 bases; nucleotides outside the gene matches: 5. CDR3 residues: CASSVGTGLYEQYF. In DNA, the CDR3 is TGTGCCAGCAGCGTCGGGACAGGGCTCTACGAGCAGTACTTC.

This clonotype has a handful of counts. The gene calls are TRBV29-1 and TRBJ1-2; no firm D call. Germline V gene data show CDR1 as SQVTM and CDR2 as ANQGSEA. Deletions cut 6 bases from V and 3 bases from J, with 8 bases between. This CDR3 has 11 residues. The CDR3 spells CSVAQDYGYTF. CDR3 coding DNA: TGCAGCGTGGCGCAGGACTATGGCTACACCTTC.

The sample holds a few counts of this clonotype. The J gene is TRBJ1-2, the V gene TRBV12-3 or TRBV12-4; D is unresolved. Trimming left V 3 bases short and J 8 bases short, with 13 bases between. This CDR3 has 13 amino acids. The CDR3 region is CASSLAETSGYTF. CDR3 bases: TGTGCCAGCAGTTTGGCAGAGACTAGCGGCTACACCTTC.

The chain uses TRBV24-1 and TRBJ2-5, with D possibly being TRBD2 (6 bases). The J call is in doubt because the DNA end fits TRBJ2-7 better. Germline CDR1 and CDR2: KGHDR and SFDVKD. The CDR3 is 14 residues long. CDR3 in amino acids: CATSDRGAGDEQYF. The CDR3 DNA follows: TGTGCCACCAGTGATAGGGGAGCGGGCGACGAGCAGTACTTC.

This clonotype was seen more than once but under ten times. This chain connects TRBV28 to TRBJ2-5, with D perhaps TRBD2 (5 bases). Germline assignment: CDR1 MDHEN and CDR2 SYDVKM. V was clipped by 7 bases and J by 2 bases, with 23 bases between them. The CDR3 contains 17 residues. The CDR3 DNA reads TGTGCCAGCACGGCGGGCCTTTTGGCGGGTTCACAAGAGACCCAGTACTTC. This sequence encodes CASTAGLLAGSQETQYF.

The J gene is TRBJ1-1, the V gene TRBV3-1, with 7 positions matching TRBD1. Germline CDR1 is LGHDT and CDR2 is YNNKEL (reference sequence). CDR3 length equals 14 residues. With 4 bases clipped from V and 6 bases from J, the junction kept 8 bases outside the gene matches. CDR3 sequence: CASSPRTGLPEAFF. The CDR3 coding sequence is TGTGCCAGCAGCCCGCGGACAGGCCTCCCTGAAGCTTTCTTT.

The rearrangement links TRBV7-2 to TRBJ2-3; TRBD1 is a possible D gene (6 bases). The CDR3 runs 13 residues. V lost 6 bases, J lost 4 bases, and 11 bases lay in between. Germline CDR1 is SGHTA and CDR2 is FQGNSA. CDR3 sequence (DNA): TGTGCCAGCAGGTTGCAGGGGCCAGATACGCAGTATTTT. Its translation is CASRLQGPDTQYF.

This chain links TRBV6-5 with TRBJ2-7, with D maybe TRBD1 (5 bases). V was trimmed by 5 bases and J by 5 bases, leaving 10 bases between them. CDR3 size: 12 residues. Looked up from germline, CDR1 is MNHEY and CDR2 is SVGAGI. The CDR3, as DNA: TGTGCCAGCAGTCAAAGACAGAACGAGCAGTACTTC. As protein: CASSQRQNEQYF.

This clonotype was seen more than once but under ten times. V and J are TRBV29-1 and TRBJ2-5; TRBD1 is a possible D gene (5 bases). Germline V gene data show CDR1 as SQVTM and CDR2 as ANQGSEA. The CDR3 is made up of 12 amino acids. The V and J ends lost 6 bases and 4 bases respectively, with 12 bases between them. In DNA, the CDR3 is TGCAGCGTCCCGGTGGGGCGAGAGACCCAGTACTTC. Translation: CSVPVGRETQYF.

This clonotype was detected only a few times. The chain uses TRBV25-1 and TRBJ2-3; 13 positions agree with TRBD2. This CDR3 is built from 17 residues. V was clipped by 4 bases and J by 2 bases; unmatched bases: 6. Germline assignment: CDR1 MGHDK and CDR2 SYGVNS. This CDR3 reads CASSVQGLAGFTDTQYF. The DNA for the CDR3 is TGTGCCAGCAGTGTCCAGGGACTAGCGGGATTCACAGATACGCAGTATTTT. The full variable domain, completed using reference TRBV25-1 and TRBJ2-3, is EADIYQTPRYLVIGTGKKITLECSQTMGHDKMYWYQQDPGMELHLIHYSYGVNSTEKGDLSSESTVSRIRTEHFPLTLESARPSHTSQYLCASSVQGLAGFTDTQYFGPGTRLTVL.

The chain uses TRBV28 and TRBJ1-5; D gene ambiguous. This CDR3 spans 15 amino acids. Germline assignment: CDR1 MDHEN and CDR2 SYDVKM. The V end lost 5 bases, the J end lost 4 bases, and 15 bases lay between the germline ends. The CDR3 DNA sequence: TGTGCCAGCAGTACCTCGGGAAGAGGAAATCAGCCCCAGCATTTT. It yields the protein CASSTSGRGNQPQHF.

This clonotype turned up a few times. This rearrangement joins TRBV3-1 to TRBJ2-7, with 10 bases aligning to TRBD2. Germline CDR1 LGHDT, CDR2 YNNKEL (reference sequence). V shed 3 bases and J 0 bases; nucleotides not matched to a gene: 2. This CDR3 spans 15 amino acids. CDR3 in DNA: TGTGCCAGCAGCCACCCTAGCGGGAGCTCCTACGAGCAGTACTTC. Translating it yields CASSHPSGSSYEQYF.

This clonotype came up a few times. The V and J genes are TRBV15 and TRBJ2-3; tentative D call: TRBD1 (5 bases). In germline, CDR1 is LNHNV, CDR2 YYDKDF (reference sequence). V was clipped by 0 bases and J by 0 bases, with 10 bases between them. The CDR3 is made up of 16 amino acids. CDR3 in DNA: TGTGCCACCAGCAGAGATAGGCCAGGGAGCACAGATACGCAGTATTTT. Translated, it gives CATSRDRPGSTDTQYF. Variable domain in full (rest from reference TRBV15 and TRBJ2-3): DAMVIQNPRYQVTQFGKPVTLSCSQTLNHNVMYWYQQKSSQAPKLLFHYYDKDFNNEADTPDNFQSRRPNTSFCFLDIRSPGLGDTAMYLCATSRDRPGSTDTQYFGPGTRLTVL.

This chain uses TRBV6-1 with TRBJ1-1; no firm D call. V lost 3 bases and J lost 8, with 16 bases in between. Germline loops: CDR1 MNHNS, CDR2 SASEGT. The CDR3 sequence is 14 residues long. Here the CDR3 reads CASSDRLGIPEAFF. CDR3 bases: TGTGCCAGCAGTGATAGGCTGGGGATACCCGAAGCTTTCTTT.

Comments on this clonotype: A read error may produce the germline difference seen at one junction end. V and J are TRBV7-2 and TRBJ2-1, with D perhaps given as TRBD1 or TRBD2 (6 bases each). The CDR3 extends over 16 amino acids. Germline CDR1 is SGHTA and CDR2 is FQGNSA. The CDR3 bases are TGTGTCAGCAGCTTAGATCCGGGGGCGCGGTTAGCGGTACAGTTCTTC. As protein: CVSSLDPGARLAVQFF.

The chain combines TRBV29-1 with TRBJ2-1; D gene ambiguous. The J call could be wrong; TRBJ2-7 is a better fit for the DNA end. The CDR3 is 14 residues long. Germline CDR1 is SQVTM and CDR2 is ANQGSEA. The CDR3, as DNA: TGCAGCGTTCTTTCGGGTCTTGCTTACAATGAGCAGTACTTC. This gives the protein CSVLSGLAYNEQYF.

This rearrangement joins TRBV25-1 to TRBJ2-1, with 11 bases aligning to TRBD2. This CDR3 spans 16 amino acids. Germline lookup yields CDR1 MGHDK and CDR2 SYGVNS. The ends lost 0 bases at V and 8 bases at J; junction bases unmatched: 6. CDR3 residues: CASSEYTGTSGDEQFF. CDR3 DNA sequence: TGTGCCAGCAGTGAATATACCGGGACTAGCGGCGATGAGCAGTTCTTC. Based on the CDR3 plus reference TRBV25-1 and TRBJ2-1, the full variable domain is EADIYQTPRYLVIGTGKKITLECSQTMGHDKMYWYQQDPGMELHLIHYSYGVNSTEKGDLSSESTVSRIRTEHFPLTLESARPSHTSQYLCASSEYTGTSGDEQFFGPGTRLTVL.

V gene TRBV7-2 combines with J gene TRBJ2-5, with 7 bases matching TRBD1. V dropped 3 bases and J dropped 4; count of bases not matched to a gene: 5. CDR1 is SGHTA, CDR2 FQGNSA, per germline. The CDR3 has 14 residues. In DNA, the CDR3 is TGTGCCAGCAGCTTCGGACAGGACGGAGAGACCCAGTACTTC. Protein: CASSFGQDGETQYF.

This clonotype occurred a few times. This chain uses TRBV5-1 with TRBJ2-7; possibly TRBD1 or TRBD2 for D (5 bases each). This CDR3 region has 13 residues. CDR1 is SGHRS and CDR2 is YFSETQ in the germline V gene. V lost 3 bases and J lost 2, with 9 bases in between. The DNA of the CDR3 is TGCGCCAGCAGCTGGGACGGTCCCTACGAGCAGTACTTC. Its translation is CASSWDGPYEQYF.

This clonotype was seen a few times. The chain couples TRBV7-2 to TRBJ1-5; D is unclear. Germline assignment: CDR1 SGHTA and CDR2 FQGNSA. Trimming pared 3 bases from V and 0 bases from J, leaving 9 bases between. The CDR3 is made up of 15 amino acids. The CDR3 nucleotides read TGTGCCAGCAGCTTCAGTAGGGATAGCAATCAGCCCCAGCATTTT. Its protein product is CASSFSRDSNQPQHF.